Each of the 15 T cell receptor beta chains below was sequenced from the same sample in a study of blood T cells in healthy people across ages (dated by TCRdb to about 2015). The receptor library was made with 5' RACE. Sequencing instrument: Illumina HiSeq 2500. A second PCR of 7 to 11 cycles was performed with a sample-barcoded 5' primer and a J-beta primer mix. TCRdb trimmed public reads at Q25 via fastp, called clones via MiXCR and kept in-frame beta chains. Each entry merges the rows of one CDR3 protein and shows their most common DNA and genes. The sample yields hundreds of thousands of distinct CDR3 sequences; 29% were counted once. Clones ranked in the top ten supply around 16% of the sample. Sequencing was done on a sample of blood. All receptors derive from a woman of 80 years or more in good health.

There are many counts of this clonotype. The gene calls are TRBV7-2 and TRBJ2-1, with D possibly matching TRBD2 (5 bases). Germline V gene data show CDR1 as SGHTA and CDR2 as FQGNSA. V lost 3 bases to trimming and J lost 4 bases, with 13 bases between them. The CDR3 extends over 15 amino acids. The CDR3 DNA reads as TGTGCCAGCAGCTTGGAGGCTGCGCCTTACAATGAGCAGTTCTTC. Translated, it gives CASSLEAAPYNEQFF. The whole variable domain, remainder taken from reference TRBV7-2 and TRBJ2-1, is GAGVSQSPSNKVTEKGKDVELRCDPISGHTALYWYRQSLGQGLEFLIYFQGNSAPDKSGLPSDRFSAERTGGSVSTLTIQRTQQEDSAVYLCASSLEAAPYNEQFFGPGTRLTVL.

At least ten counts were recorded for this clonotype. CDR3 in DNA: TGCAGTGCTAGTATCAGCGGGGGGTGGAATACGCAGTATTTT. This sequence encodes CSASISGGWNTQYF. V is TRBV20-1 and J is TRBJ2-3, with 9 positions matching TRBD2. V lost 3 bases to trimming and J lost 7 bases; unmatched junction nucleotides: 8. From germline, CDR1 is DFQATT and CDR2 SNEGSKA (reference sequence). There are 14 residues in the CDR3.

Only a few counts were recorded for this clonotype. The rearrangement uses TRBV14 and TRBJ1-1, with 7 bases lining up with TRBD1. CDR3 length: 16 amino acids. J lost 0 bases, V lost 1 base, and 5 bases had no gene match. Germline V CDR1 and CDR2: SGHDN, FVKESK. The CDR3 bases are TGTGCCAGCAGCCAAGCGAGGGGGCATATGAACACTGAAGCTTTCTTT. Its translation is CASSQARGHMNTEAFF.

At least ten counts were recorded for this clonotype. This sequence joins TRBV6-2 or TRBV6-3 and TRBJ2-3; no clear D gene. The CDR3 length is 12 residues. V lost 6 bases to trimming and J lost 7 bases, with 11 bases between them. Per germline, CDR1 MNHEY and CDR2 SVGEGT. This CDR3 reads CASSFPGHTQYF. The CDR3 bases are TGTGCCAGCAGCTTCCCCGGGCATACGCAGTATTTT.

This clonotype was seen only a few times. Here the CDR3 reads CASSISRGAVHNEQFF. The DNA for the CDR3 is TGCGCCAGCAGCATATCGCGGGGGGCCGTTCACAATGAGCAGTTCTTC. V is TRBV5-1 and J is TRBJ2-1; 8 nucleotides line up with TRBD2. This CDR3 region has 16 residues. After removal of 4 bases from V and 5 bases from J, the junction contained 11 bases not matched to a gene. Germline V gives CDR1 SGHRS, CDR2 YFSETQ.

V gene TRBV6-5 combines with J gene TRBJ2-1, with TRBD1 matching over 10 bases. CDR3 length equals 15 residues. With 6 bases clipped from V and 5 bases from J, the junction kept 7 bases outside the gene matches. Germline V gives CDR1 MNHEY, CDR2 SVGAGI. DNA of the CDR3: TGTGCCAGCAGAGAGGACAGGGGGGTTAACAATGAGCAGTTCTTC. As protein: CASREDRGVNNEQFF.

This clonotype was recorded many times. The rearrangement links TRBV6-1 to TRBJ2-1, with TRBD2 identical over 7 bases. The CDR3 contains 11 residues. The ends lost 11 bases at V and 7 bases at J; junction bases unmatched: 5. Germline V CDR1 and CDR2: MNHNS, SASEGT. The CDR3 sequence: CAAPRENEQFF. Here the CDR3 DNA reads TGTGCCGCCCCGCGGGAGAATGAGCAGTTCTTC.

This clonotype was counted a few times. Germline is not matched at one junction end, which may reflect a read error. The chain combines TRBV3-1 with TRBJ2-1; the D is unclear. The CDR3 sequence is 12 residues long. CDR1 is LGHDT, CDR2 YNNKEL, per germline (reference sequence). CDR3 in amino acids: CGSSHSKNEQFF. CDR3 nucleotide sequence: TGTGGCAGCAGCCATTCGAAGAATGAGCAGTTCTTC.

The table lists this clonotype with many counts. The gene calls are TRBV2 and TRBJ2-5; 8 bases align to TRBD1. J lost 5 bases, V lost 6 bases, and 8 bases had no gene match. The length of the CDR3 is 14 residues. Germline CDR1 SNHLY, CDR2 FYNNEI. This CDR3 reads CASSQTGAWETQYF. CDR3 sequence (DNA): TGTGCCAGCAGCCAGACAGGGGCTTGGGAGACCCAGTACTTC.

This clonotype was counted many times. This chain uses TRBV27 with TRBJ2-1, with TRBD2 matching 12 bases. V dropped 8 bases and J dropped 4; count of bases not matched to a gene: 12. The germline CDR1 and CDR2 sequences are MNHEY and SMNVEV (reference sequence). This CDR3 has 17 amino acids. CDR3 coding DNA: TGTGCCAGCTCTCGGGCTAGCGGGGGGGCCGGGTACAATGAGCAGTTCTTC. It is translated as CASSRASGGAGYNEQFF.

This clonotype was seen ten or more times. CDR3 region: CASSLSLLGSGGTYEQYF. The CDR3 DNA reads as TGTGCCAGCAGTTTATCTCTTCTAGGTAGCGGGGGTACCTACGAGCAGTACTTC. The genes are TRBV27 and TRBJ2-7; TRBD2 agrees at 9 bases. From germline, CDR1 is MNHEY and CDR2 SMNVEV (reference sequence). The V gene end was trimmed by 0 bases and the J gene end by 2 bases; junction bases not matched to a gene: 11. The CDR3 totals 18 residues.

Concerning this clonotype: Relative to the germline gene, one junction end is altered; a read error may explain this. The chain recombines TRBV25-1 with TRBJ2-1; D gene unclear. CDR3 length: 11 residues. The germline CDR1 and CDR2 sequences are MGHDK and SYGVNS. The CDR3 loop reads CASRSVNGQFF. The CDR3 DNA follows: TGTGCCAGCAGATCAGTGAATGGGCAGTTCTTC. Together with reference TRBV25-1 and TRBJ2-1, the CDR3 gives the full variable domain: EADIYQTPRYLVIGTGKKITLECSQTMGHDKMYWYQQDPGMELHLIHYSYGVNSTEKGDLSSESTVSRIRTEHFPLTLESARPSHTSQYLCASRSVNGQFFGPGTRLTVL.

Ten or more counts support this clonotype. V is TRBV7-2 and J is TRBJ2-4, with D tentatively TRBD1 (6 bases). CDR3 length: 15 residues. Germline V gives CDR1 SGHTA, CDR2 FQGNSA. V shed 2 bases and J shed 4 bases, with 12 bases lying between them. As DNA, the CDR3 is TGTGCCAGCAGCTTACAACCTCAGGGGAAAAACATTCAGTACTTC. It yields the protein CASSLQPQGKNIQYF.

Comments on this clonotype: This may be a read error, as it is one base from a much larger clone. The rearrangement uses TRBV4-3 and TRBJ2-3; 9 nucleotides line up with TRBD2. This CDR3 contains 15 residues. Germline V gives CDR1 LGHNA, CDR2 YSLEER. This CDR3 reads CTSSDSGGHTDTQYF. The CDR3 nucleotides are TGCACCAGCAGCGATAGCGGGGGCCACACAGATACGCAGTATTTT.

In this sample, this clonotype turned up a few times. The chain carries TRBV24-1 and TRBJ2-1; TRBD1 matches 9 bases. This CDR3 contains 17 residues. The V and J ends lost 2 bases and 6 bases, in that order; junction bases with no gene match: 10. Germline assignment: CDR1 KGHDR and CDR2 SFDVKD. Written as DNA, the CDR3 is TGTGCCACCAGTGATTACGGGACAGGGTCCCCTGCCAATGAGCAGTTCTTC. Translating it yields CATSDYGTGSPANEQFF.